This section outlines one T cell receptor beta chain sequence together with its context. Its antigen is not identified. This record belongs to a study of T cell clones after liver transplantation. The overall study: Timepoints were pre-transplant, pre-withdrawal, and after withdrawal was completed or failed. Study-wide results and caveats: Low donor cell numbers restricted donor-reactive repertoire measurement in a couple of subjects.

Germline CDR1 reads KGHSH; CDR2 reads LQKENI. V shed 2 bases, J shed 2 bases, and the junction held 5 bases outside the gene matches. This CDR3 comprises 15 residues. Sequenced by immunoSEQ multiplex PCR; TCRdb stores in-frame clones only, minus some. The table lists roughly 60,000 clones, less than 85% of them singletons. The sequence was collected from a human patient who received a liver transplant. The graft donor may be the source of some T cells. Specimen: CD4+ T cells from blood, collected at the roughly 15-month timepoint. V gene TRBV18 combines with J gene TRBJ1-1; TRBD1 matches 7 bases. The CDR3 loop is CASSPGKGANTEAFF. The CDR3 DNA is TGTGCCAGCTCACCAGGAAAGGGGGCTAACACTGAAGCTTTCTTT.